The clone carrying this T cell receptor beta chain appeared a few times. This sample also contains other DNA sequences that code for the same CDR3. This sample stems from a study of shared clonotypes between healthy human individuals. Sequenced by immunoSEQ multiplex PCR; TCRdb stores in-frame clones only, minus some. The repertoire includes roughly 700,000 clones, approximately 74% of them detected once, and about 1.7% sits in the top ten. V was pared by 6 bases and J by 3 bases, with 6 bases between. From germline, CDR1 is SNHLY and CDR2 FYNNEI. This CDR3 has 11 residues. The sequenced sample consisted of memory CD4+ T cells sorted from blood. Subset reported: CD45RA-negative fraction. This clonotype was sampled from a woman aged 30 to 39 in good health. V and J are TRBV2 and TRBJ2-7, with D unclear. The CDR3 DNA follows: TGTGCCAGCAGCCCCATCTACGAGCAGTACTTC. Translation gives CASSPIYEQYF.